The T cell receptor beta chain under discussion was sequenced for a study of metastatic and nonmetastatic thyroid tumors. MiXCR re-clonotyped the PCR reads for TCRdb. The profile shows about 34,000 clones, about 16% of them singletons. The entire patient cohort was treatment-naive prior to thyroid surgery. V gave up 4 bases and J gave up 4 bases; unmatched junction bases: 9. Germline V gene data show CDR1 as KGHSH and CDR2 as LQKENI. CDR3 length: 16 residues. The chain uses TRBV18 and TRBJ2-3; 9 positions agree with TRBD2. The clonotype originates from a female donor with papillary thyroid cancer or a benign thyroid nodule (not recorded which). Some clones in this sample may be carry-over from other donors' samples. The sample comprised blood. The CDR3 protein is CASSRPRAGGSDTQYF. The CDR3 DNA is TGTGCCAGCTCACGCCCCAGAGCGGGGGGATCAGATACGCAGTATTTT.